This T cell receptor beta chain was found in a study of graft-versus-host responses after intestinal transplantation. Assay used: immunoSEQ multiplex PCR; TCRdb lists only in-frame clones, some missing. The sample consists of around 7,800 clones, roughly 72% of them appearing once. Unmatched junction bases numbered 3, after V lost 3 bases and J lost 6 bases. CDR1 is LNHDA and CDR2 is SQIVND in the germline V gene (reference sequence). CDR3 size: 14 residues. Tissue from the graft was processed to free its intraepithelial and lamina propria lymphocytes. The material sequenced was ileum tissue, taken around 50 days after transplant. The clonotype was recovered from a human patient who received an intestinal transplant, so some T cells may come from the graft donor. The chain links TRBV19 to TRBJ2-2, with 8 bases aligning to TRBD1. CDR3 sequence (DNA): TGTGCCAGTAGTATGGAACAGGGGGCCGGGGAGCTGTTTTTT. Translating it yields CASSMEQGAGELFF.